Below, 8 T cell receptor beta chains from the same sample are listed, as sequenced in a study of blood T cell repertoires in COVID-19. Repertoires were generated with immunoSEQ multiplex PCR, while TCRdb's copy carries only in-frame clones and drops some. The table shows some 200,000 clones, with 80% to 90% occurring only once. Sequencing was performed on PBMCs or T cells enriched from blood (not recorded which). Receptor source: a man aged 25-40 years in a cohort exposed to, infected with or recovered from COVID-19 (not recorded which).

The chain is built from TRBV27 and TRBJ1-5, with 7 bases lining up with TRBD1. Per the germline V gene, CDR1 is MNHEY and CDR2 is SMNVEV (reference sequence). V was clipped by 6 bases and J by 9 bases; unmatched bases: 11. The CDR3 loop spans 14 amino acids. CDR3 sequence: CASRETGLRAPQHF. DNA for the CDR3: TGTGCCAGCAGAGAGACAGGGCTCAGGGCGCCCCAGCATTTT.

This chain links TRBV6-2 or TRBV6-3 with TRBJ1-1; D might be TRBD1 (5 bases). Per the germline V gene, CDR1 is MNHEY and CDR2 is SVGEGT. The CDR3 runs to 14 residues. With 4 bases removed from V and 0 bases from J, the gap between germline ends came to 9 bases. In DNA, the CDR3 is TGTGCCAGCAGTTTCAGGGCCCTGAACACTGAAGCTTTCTTT. It is translated as CASSFRALNTEAFF.

V is TRBV19 and J is TRBJ1-1; tentatively, D is TRBD1 (5 bases). The length of the CDR3 is 22 residues. The germline gives CDR1 LNHDA, CDR2 SQIVND (reference sequence). Trimming pared 2 bases from V and 4 bases from J, leaving 35 bases between. CDR3 coding DNA: TGTGCCAGTAGTATATACCCTCTCGTGGGCCCCGAACTCTTCAGGGAGGGCACTGAAGCTTTCTTT. Amino acid sequence: CASSIYPLVGPELFREGTEAFF.

In this sample, this clone turned up a few times. The V call is TRBV9, the J call TRBJ2-1; 14 bases fit TRBD2. V dropped 2 bases and J dropped 10; count of bases not matched to a gene: 5. There are 15 residues in the CDR3. The V gene's germline CDR1 is SGDLS and CDR2 YYNGEE. This chain's CDR3 is CASSVGTSGGGEQFF. The CDR3 coding sequence is TGTGCCAGCAGCGTCGGGACTAGCGGGGGTGGCGAGCAGTTCTTC.

This chain connects TRBV19 to TRBJ2-2; 10 nucleotides line up with TRBD2. The CDR3 runs 15 residues. Germline V gives CDR1 LNHDA, CDR2 SQIVND (reference sequence). With 6 bases clipped from V and 6 bases from J, the junction kept 7 bases outside the gene matches. The CDR3 protein is CASSLSGRLAGELFF. Written as DNA, the CDR3 is TGTGCCAGTAGCCTTAGCGGGAGGTTGGCCGGGGAGCTGTTTTTT.

This clone was seen a few times. J is TRBJ2-2 and V is TRBV2; a weak D match, TRBD1 (6 bases). V was shortened by 3 bases and J by 6 bases, with 11 bases between the two germline ends. The CDR3 covers 14 residues. Germline values: CDR1 SNHLY, CDR2 FYNNEI. CDR3 residues: CASSDRGFPGELFF. The CDR3, as DNA: TGTGCCAGCAGTGACAGGGGATTCCCCGGGGAGCTGTTTTTT.

This rearrangement joins TRBV28 to TRBJ2-2; maybe TRBD1 (6 bases). Germline values: CDR1 MDHEN, CDR2 SYDVKM. Trimming pared 3 bases from V and 4 bases from J, leaving 12 bases between. The CDR3 contains 15 residues. The CDR3 region is CASSFLGAATGELFF. In nucleotides, the CDR3 is TGTGCCAGCAGTTTCCTGGGGGCGGCCACCGGGGAGCTGTTTTTT.

The V and J genes are TRBV5-4 and TRBJ2-7; maybe TRBD2 (5 bases). Per germline, CDR1 SGHNT and CDR2 YYREEE (reference sequence). With 4 bases removed from V and 2 bases from J, the gap between germline ends came to 13 bases. The CDR3 has 14 residues. DNA of the CDR3: TGTGCCAGCAGCAAACATCGGGAAACCTACGAGCAGTACTTC. Translated: CASSKHRETYEQYF.